Below, 15 T cell receptor beta chains from the same sample are listed, as sequenced in a study of shared clonotypes between healthy human individuals. The naive CD8 population came from CD45RO-negative cells selected for CCR7, without terminally differentiated effector memory CD45RA+ cells. Profiled with immunoSEQ multiplex PCR; TCRdb holds only in-frame clones, not every one. This table has around 610,000 clones, around 96% appearing once. The sample taken for sequencing was naive CD8+ T cells sorted from blood. The receptors were sampled from a woman between 25 and 40 years old in good health.

The chain combines TRBV5-4 with TRBJ2-3, with 7 bases aligning to TRBD2. This CDR3 has 17 amino acids. The junction had 9 bases not matched to a gene; V was cut back by 0 bases and J by 2 bases. Germline CDR1 is SGHNT and CDR2 is YYREEE (reference sequence). Here the CDR3 DNA reads TGTGCCAGCAGCTTGGGGATAATAGCGGGTGCCACAGATACGCAGTATTTT. It specifies CASSLGIIAGATDTQYF.

This rearrangement joins TRBV7-8 to TRBJ1-1, with 9 bases matching TRBD1. V lost 5 bases, J lost 1 base, and 5 bases stayed unmatched. The CDR3 contains 15 residues. Germline V gene lookup returns CDR1 SGHVS and CDR2 FQNEAQ. This chain's CDR3 is CASSLTGGPNTEAFF. CDR3 nucleotides: TGTGCCAGCAGCCTCACAGGGGGCCCGAACACTGAAGCTTTCTTT.

V usage is TRBV28 and J usage is TRBJ2-3, with 11 bases that match TRBD2. Looked up from germline, CDR1 is MDHEN and CDR2 is SYDVKM. Trimming at V came to 4 bases and at J to 4 bases, leaving 10 bases not matched to a gene. This CDR3 comprises 17 residues. The CDR3 DNA reads as TGTGCCAGCAGTTCCCTACCTCTAGCGGGAGGCGCAGATACGCAGTATTTT. It specifies CASSSLPLAGGADTQYF.

The table lists this clone with a count of one. The V gene is TRBV10-3, the J gene TRBJ2-3; D gene ambiguous. The V gene's germline CDR1 is ENHRY and CDR2 SYGVKD. This CDR3 contains 13 residues. V was shortened by 7 bases and J by 4 bases, with 12 bases between the two germline ends. DNA of the CDR3: TGTGCCATCACGGGTATCCTCGCAGATACGCAGTATTTT. Protein sequence: CAITGILADTQYF.

The chain employs TRBV7-2 and TRBJ2-7; 10 nucleotides agree with TRBD2. CDR3 length: 16 amino acids. Trimming took 1 base from V and 4 from J; bases not matched to a gene: 7. The germline gives CDR1 SGHTA, CDR2 FQGNSA. The CDR3 sequence: CASSLELAGANYEQYF. The CDR3 nucleotides are TGTGCCAGCAGCTTAGAGCTAGCGGGAGCGAATTACGAGCAGTACTTC.

This chain joins TRBV11-2 and TRBJ2-3, with TRBD1 matching 7 bases. The CDR3 is 15 residues long. Germline assignment: CDR1 SGHAT and CDR2 FQNNGV. The V and J ends lost 5 bases and 5 bases, in that order; junction bases with no gene match: 10. CDR3 sequence (DNA): TGTGCCAGCAGCATCGGGACCTCAGGGGGAGATACGCAGTATTTT. This translates into CASSIGTSGGDTQYF.

The V call is TRBV15, the J call TRBJ2-1, with 10 bases matching TRBD2. This CDR3 region has 15 residues. Trimming removed 4 bases from V and 6 bases from J; junction bases left unmatched: 6. Germline CDR1 reads LNHNV; CDR2 reads YYDKDF (reference sequence). The CDR3 sequence: CATSIDSGRFNEQFF. The CDR3 nucleotides read TGTGCCACCAGCATTGATAGCGGGAGGTTCAATGAGCAGTTCTTC.

This chain joins TRBV29-1 and TRBJ2-3; weak D call: TRBD2 (5 bases). Germline V gene sequence: CDR1 SQVTM, CDR2 ANQGSEA. V lost 0 bases and J 1 base, leaving 5 bases between the germline ends. This CDR3 contains 13 residues. The CDR3 region has the DNA TGCAGCGTTGAAGATAGCGGCACAGATACGCAGTATTTT. Translation: CSVEDSGTDTQYF.

The chain employs TRBV7-9 and TRBJ2-2, with D possibly TRBD2 on 5 matching bases. CDR3 size: 14 residues. Trimming took off 5 bases at V and 4 bases at J, with 11 bases between the two ends. Germline lookup yields CDR1 SEHNR and CDR2 FQNEAQ (reference sequence). CDR3 nucleotides: TGTGCCAGCAGCCACCCCCGGGGCACCGGGGAGCTGTTTTTT. Translating it yields CASSHPRGTGELFF.

J is TRBJ1-3 and V is TRBV7-8; no firm D call. The CDR3 contains 16 residues. Trimming cost V 3 bases and J 0 bases, with 12 bases left between them. The germline V gene has CDR1 SGHVS and CDR2 FQNEAQ. In DNA form, the CDR3 reads TGTGCCAGCAGCTTTCCTCCGGAAAACTCTGGAAACACCATATATTTT. Encoded protein: CASSFPPENSGNTIYF.

V gene TRBV28 combines with J gene TRBJ1-4; 7 nucleotides line up with TRBD1. The CDR3 sequence is 17 residues long. Germline CDR1 is MDHEN and CDR2 is SYDVKM. V shed 3 bases, J shed 7 bases, and the junction held 14 bases outside the gene matches. The CDR3: CASSFSVDREVFEKLFF. In DNA, the CDR3 is TGTGCCAGCAGTTTTTCAGTCGACAGGGAAGTTTTTGAAAAACTGTTTTTT.

The chain links TRBV27 to TRBJ1-2; TRBD1 is a possible D gene (6 bases). Germline loops: CDR1 MNHEY, CDR2 SMNVEV (reference sequence). This CDR3 region has 13 residues. Deletions cut 6 bases from V and 2 bases from J, with 10 bases between. CDR3 nucleotide sequence: TGTGCCAGCAGACAGGGACACAACTATGGCTACACCTTC. Encoded protein: CASRQGHNYGYTF.

The CDR3 region is CASSSHSGLQGNEQFF. As DNA, the CDR3 is TGTGCCAGCAGCTCCCATAGCGGACTACAGGGGAATGAGCAGTTCTTC. The genes are TRBV7-6 and TRBJ2-1; a possible D gene is TRBD1 (7 bases). The CDR3 covers 16 residues. V was shortened by 4 bases and J by 7 bases, with 20 bases between the two germline ends. CDR1 and CDR2 (germline): SGHVS, FNYEAQ.

The chain is built from TRBV7-8 and TRBJ2-7; TRBD1 or TRBD2 may be the D gene (5 bases each). Trimming removed 5 bases from V and 2 bases from J, with 19 bases in between. The CDR3 sequence is 16 residues long. The V gene's germline CDR1 is SGHVS and CDR2 FQNEAQ. CDR3 region: CASSLPSGTLTYEQYF. The CDR3 bases are TGTGCCAGCAGCCTCCCTTCAGGGACCCTAACCTACGAGCAGTACTTC.

This clone was seen just once. The chain couples TRBV11-2 to TRBJ2-7, with 7 bases matching TRBD1. Germline V CDR1 and CDR2: SGHAT, FQNNGV. The CDR3 has 16 residues. V was pared by 5 bases and J by 0 bases, with 10 bases of the junction left unmatched. CDR3 residues: CASSLPQGESSYEQYF. DNA for the CDR3: TGTGCCAGCAGCCTGCCCCAGGGGGAAAGCTCCTACGAGCAGTACTTC.